This TCR beta chain stems from a study of CD8 T cells in Susac syndrome. The CDR3 runs to 12 residues. V lost 3 bases to trimming and J lost 11 bases, with 15 bases between them. Germline V gene lookup returns CDR1 SGHDT and CDR2 YYEEEE. An input of roughly 0.45 to 1 ug of RNA was subjected to reverse transcription using random hexamers. The method of amplification for TCR beta CDR3 was immunoSEQ multiplex PCR, covering 54 Vbeta and 13 Jbeta. TCRdb re-called the immunoSEQ multiplex PCR reads with MiXCR, one entry per CDR3 protein. This table has roughly 180,000 distinct CDR3 sequences, around 94% appearing once. Sequencing of TCR beta covered CD8+ and CD4+ T cells obtained from blood.

The sequence came from a human donor in good health. The chain couples TRBV5-6 to TRBJ2-7; no clear D. The specimen sequenced was CD4+ T cells from PBMCs. The CDR3 protein is CASSSGPNSEYF. The CDR3 DNA follows: TGTGCCAGCAGCTCCGGGCCCAACTCGGAGTACTTC.